This paragraph covers one T cell receptor (beta chain) sequence. The length of the CDR3 is 19 residues. Germline V gene data show CDR1 as SGHVS and CDR2 as FQNEAQ. The V and J ends lost 6 bases and 4 bases, in that order; junction bases with no gene match: 13. These data belong to a study of blood T cell repertoires in COVID-19. In the study's own analysis: Amplifying reference gene primers gave estimates of nucleated cell counts. Profiling relied on immunoSEQ multiplex PCR, and the TCRdb table lists in-frame clones only, not all of them. V, J and clone size were drawn from that table, and D and trimming were deduced from the DNA. In the table there are about 160,000 clones, roughly 86% of which are singletons.

The sequenced sample consisted of peripheral blood. The rearrangement uses TRBV7-8 and TRBJ2-1; 15 bases align to TRBD2. The TCR originated in a woman aged 55-70 years who had recovered from COVID-19. The CDR3 DNA is TGTGCCAGCAGTGTTCTGGGGACTAGCGGGGGGCTCTTGTACAATGAGCAGTTCTTC. Residues: CASSVLGTSGGLLYNEQFF.